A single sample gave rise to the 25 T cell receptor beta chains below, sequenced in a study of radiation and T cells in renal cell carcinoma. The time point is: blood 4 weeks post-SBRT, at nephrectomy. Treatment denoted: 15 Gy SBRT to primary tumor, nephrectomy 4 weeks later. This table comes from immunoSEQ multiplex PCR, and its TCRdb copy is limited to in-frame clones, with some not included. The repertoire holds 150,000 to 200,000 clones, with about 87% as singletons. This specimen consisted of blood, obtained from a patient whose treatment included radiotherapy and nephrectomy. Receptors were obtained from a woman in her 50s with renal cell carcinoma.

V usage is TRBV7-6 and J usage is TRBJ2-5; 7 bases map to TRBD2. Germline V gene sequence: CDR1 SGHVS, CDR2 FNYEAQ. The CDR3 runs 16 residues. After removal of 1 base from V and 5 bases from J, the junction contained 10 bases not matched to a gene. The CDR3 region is CASSLEAGRERETQYF. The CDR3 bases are TGTGCCAGCAGCTTAGAGGCGGGGAGGGAGAGGGAGACCCAGTACTTC. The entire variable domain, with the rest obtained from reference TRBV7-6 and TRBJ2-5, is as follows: GAGVSQSPRYKVTKRGQDVALRCDPISGHVSLYWYRQALGQGPEFLTYFNYEAQQDKSGLPNDRFSAERPEGSISTLTIQRTEQRDSAMYRCASSLEAGRERETQYFGPGTRLLVL.

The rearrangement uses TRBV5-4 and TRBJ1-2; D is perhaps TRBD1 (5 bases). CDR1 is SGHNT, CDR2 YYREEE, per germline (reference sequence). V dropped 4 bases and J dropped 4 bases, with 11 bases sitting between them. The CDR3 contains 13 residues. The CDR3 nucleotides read TGTGCCAGCAGCCCCCCAGGGCCCTATGGCTACACCTTC. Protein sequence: CASSPPGPYGYTF.

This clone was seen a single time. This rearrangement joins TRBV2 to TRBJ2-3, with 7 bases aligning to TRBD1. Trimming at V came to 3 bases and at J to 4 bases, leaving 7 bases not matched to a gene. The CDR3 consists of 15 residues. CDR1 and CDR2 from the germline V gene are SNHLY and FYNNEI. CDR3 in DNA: TGTGCCAGCAGTGAGACAGGGATACCTCCAGATACGCAGTATTTT. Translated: CASSETGIPPDTQYF.

CDR3 bases: TGTGCCAGCAGCTTGACGACAGATGGCTACACCTTC. Translation: CASSLTTDGYTF. This chain joins TRBV7-2 and TRBJ1-2; maybe TRBD1 (5 bases). V was cut by 3 bases and J by 6 bases, with 8 bases left in between. The length of the CDR3 is 12 residues. Germline CDR1 and CDR2: SGHTA and FQGNSA.

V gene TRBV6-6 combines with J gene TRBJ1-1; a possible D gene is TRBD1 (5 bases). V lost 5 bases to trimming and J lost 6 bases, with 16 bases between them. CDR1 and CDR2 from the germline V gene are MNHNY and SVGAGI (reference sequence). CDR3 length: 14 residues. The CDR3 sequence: CASSAMGLGAEAFF. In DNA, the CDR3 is TGTGCCAGCAGTGCTATGGGATTGGGGGCTGAAGCTTTCTTT.

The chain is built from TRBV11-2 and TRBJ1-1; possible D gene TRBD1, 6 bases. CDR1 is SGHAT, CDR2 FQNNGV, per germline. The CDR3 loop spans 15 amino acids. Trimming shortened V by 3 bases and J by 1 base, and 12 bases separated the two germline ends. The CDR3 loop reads CASSFSSRGNTEAFF. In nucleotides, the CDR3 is TGTGCCAGCAGCTTTTCATCCAGGGGGAACACTGAAGCTTTCTTT.

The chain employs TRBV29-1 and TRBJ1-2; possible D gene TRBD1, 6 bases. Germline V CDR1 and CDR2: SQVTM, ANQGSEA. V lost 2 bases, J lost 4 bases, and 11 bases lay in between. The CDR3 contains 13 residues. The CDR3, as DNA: TGCAGCGTTGAATTACAGGGTAGCTATGGCTACACCTTC. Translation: CSVELQGSYGYTF. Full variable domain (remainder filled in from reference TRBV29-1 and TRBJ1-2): SAVISQKPSRDICQRGTSLTIQCQVDSQVTMMFWYRQQPGQSLTLIATANQGSEATYESGFVIDKFPISRPNLTFSTLTVSNMSPEDSSIYLCSVELQGSYGYTFGSGTRLTVV.

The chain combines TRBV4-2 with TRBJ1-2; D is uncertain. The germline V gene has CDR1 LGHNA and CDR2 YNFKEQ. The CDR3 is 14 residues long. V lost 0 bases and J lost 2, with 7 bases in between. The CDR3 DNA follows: TGTGCCAGCAGCCAAGAGGCGCAAAACTATGGCTACACCTTC. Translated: CASSQEAQNYGYTF.

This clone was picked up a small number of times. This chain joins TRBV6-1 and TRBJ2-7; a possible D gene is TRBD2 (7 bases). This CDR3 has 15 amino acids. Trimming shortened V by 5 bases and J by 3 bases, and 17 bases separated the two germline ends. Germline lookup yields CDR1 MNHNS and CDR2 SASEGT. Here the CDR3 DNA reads TGTGCCAGCAGTAGTGGAAGGGGGGGATTCTACGAGCAGTACTTC. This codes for CASSSGRGGFYEQYF.

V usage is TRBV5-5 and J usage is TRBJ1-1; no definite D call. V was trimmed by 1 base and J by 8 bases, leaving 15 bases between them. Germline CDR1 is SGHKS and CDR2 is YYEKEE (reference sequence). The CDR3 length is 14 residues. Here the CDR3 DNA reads TGTGCCAGCAGCTTGCTAAACAGTGCACCCGAAGCTTTCTTT. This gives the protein CASSLLNSAPEAFF.

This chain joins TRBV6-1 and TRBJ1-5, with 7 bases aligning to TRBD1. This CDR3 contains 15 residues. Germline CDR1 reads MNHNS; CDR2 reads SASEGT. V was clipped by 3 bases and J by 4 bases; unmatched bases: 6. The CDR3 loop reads CASSDLTGYNQPQHF. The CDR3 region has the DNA TGTGCCAGCAGTGACCTGACAGGGTATAATCAGCCCCAGCATTTT.

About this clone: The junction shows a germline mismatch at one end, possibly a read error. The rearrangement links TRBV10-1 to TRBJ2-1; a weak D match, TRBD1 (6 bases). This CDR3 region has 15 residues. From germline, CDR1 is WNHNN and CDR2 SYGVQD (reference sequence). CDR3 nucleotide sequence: TGCGCCAGCAGTAAGTCACAGGGAGAGCAAAATGAGCAGTTCTTC. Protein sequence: CASSKSQGEQNEQFF.

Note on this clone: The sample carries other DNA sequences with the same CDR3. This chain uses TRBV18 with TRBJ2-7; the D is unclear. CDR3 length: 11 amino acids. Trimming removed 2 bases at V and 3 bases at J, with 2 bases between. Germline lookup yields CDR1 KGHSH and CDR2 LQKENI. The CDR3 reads CASSPNYEQYF. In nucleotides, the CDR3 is TGTGCCAGCTCACCAAACTACGAGCAGTACTTC.

CDR3 residues: CASNVGAHRDTEAFF. The CDR3 nucleotides read TGTGCCAGCAACGTCGGGGCTCACCGGGACACTGAAGCTTTCTTT. The rearrangement joins TRBV2 to TRBJ1-1; a possible D gene is TRBD1 (5 bases). V was trimmed by 7 bases and J by 3 bases, leaving 18 bases between them. This CDR3 is 15 amino acids long. The V gene's germline CDR1 is SNHLY and CDR2 FYNNEI.

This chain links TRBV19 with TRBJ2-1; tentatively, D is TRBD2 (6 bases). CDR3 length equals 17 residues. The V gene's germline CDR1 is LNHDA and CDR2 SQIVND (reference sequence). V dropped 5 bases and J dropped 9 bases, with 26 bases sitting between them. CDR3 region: CASSAQPYSGTWSEQFF. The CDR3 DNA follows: TGTGCCAGTAGTGCCCAACCATACTCCGGGACTTGGAGTGAGCAGTTCTTC.

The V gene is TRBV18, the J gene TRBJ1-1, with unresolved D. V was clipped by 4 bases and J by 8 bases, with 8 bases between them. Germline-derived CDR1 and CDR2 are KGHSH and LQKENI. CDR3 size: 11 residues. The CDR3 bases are TGTGCCAGCTCACTGGAGAGAGAAGCTTTCTTT. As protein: CASSLEREAFF.

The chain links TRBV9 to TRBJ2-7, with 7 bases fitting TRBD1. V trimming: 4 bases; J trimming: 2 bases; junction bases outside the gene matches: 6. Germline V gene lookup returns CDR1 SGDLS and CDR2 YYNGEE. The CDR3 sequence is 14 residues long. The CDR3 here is CASSTRDSAYEQYF. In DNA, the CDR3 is TGTGCCAGCAGCACACGGGACAGCGCCTACGAGCAGTACTTC.

The CDR3: CASSYRRGAADTQYF. Written as DNA, the CDR3 is TGTGCCAGCAGCTATCGACGGGGGGCTGCTGATACGCAGTATTTT. The chain combines TRBV7-2 with TRBJ2-3; possible D gene TRBD2, 7 bases. The germline CDR1 and CDR2 sequences are SGHTA and FQGNSA. The V and J ends lost 4 bases and 6 bases respectively, with 17 bases between them. CDR3 length: 15 amino acids.

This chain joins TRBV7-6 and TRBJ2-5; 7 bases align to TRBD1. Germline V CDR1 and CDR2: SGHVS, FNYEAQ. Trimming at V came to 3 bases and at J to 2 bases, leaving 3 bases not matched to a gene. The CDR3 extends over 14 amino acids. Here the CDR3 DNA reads TGTGCCAGCAGCTTGGGACAGTCTCAAGAGACCCAGTACTTC. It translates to CASSLGQSQETQYF.

The CDR3 DNA follows: TGTGCCAGCAGCGTCACAGGGGGCAGCAATCAGCCCCAGCATTTT. Protein sequence: CASSVTGGSNQPQHF. This sequence joins TRBV7-2 and TRBJ1-5; the match to TRBD1 covers 9 bases. The CDR3 contains 15 residues. Germline V gene data show CDR1 as SGHTA and CDR2 as FQGNSA. J gave up 1 base and V 5 bases, and 3 bases lay outside the gene matches.

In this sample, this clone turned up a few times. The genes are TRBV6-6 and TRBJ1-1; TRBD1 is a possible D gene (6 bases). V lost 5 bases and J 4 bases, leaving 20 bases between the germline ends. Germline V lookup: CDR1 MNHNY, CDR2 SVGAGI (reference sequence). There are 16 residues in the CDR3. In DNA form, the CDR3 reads TGTGCCAGCAGTAGAAACAGGGCGGGCCGGTCCACTGAAGCTTTCTTT. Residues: CASSRNRAGRSTEAFF.

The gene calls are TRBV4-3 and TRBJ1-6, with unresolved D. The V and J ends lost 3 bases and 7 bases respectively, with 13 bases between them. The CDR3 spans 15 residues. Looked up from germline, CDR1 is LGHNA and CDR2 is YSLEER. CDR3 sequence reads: CASSHDGRQNSPLHF. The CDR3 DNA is TGCGCCAGCAGCCATGACGGACGGCAAAATTCACCCCTCCACTTT.

The CDR3 DNA follows: TGTGCCAGCAGCAACACCGGGACTGGGGACAATGAGCAGTTCTTC. It specifies CASSNTGTGDNEQFF. The V gene is TRBV7-9, the J gene TRBJ2-1, with a weak D call TRBD2 (6 bases). Trimming pared 5 bases from V and 5 bases from J, leaving 16 bases between. This CDR3 spans 15 amino acids. In germline, CDR1 is SEHNR, CDR2 FQNEAQ (reference sequence).

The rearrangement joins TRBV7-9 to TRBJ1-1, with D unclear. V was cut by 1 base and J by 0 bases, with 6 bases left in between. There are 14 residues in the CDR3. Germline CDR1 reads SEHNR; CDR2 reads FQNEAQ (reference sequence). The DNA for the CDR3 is TGTGCCAGCAGCTTAGGTCGGCTGAACACTGAAGCTTTCTTT. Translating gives CASSLGRLNTEAFF.

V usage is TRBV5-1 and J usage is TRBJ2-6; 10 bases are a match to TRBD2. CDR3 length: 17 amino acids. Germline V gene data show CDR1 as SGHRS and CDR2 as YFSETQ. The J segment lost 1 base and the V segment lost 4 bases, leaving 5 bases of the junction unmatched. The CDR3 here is CASSESGGVSGANVLTF. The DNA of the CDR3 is TGCGCCAGCAGCGAAAGCGGGGGGGTATCTGGGGCCAACGTCCTGACTTTC.